Listed below are T cell receptor beta chains from one sample, sequenced in a study of blood T cell repertoires in COVID-19. The protocol was immunoSEQ multiplex PCR, while the TCRdb copy is restricted to in-frame clones and leaves out a portion. The data hold about 170,000 clones, with around nine tenths observed a single time. What was sequenced was peripheral blood. Receptors originate from a man between 18 and 35 years old with active or convalescent COVID-19. The CDR3 runs from the conserved cysteine through the conserved F or W. D genes are given only for firm matches. The listing skips clone size in some rows; elsewhere it reads once, few, many or a size class.

j_call d_call v_call clone_size cdr3_nt cdr3_aa
TRBJ2-3 . TRBV19 . TGTGCCAGTAGTGGTTGGGACTCAAGCGTCGGAGATACGCAGTATTTT CASSGWDSSVGDTQYF
TRBJ2-1 TRBD1 TRBV28 . TGTGCCAGCAGCCGATCAGGGGGCCCCTACAATGAGCAGTTCTTC CASSRSGGPYNEQFF
TRBJ2-2 . TRBV5-1 few TGCGCCAGCAGCTCGACAGCTACGAACACCGGGGAGCTGTTTTTT CASSSTATNTGELFF
TRBJ1-1 TRBD1 TRBV5-1 . TGCGCCAGCAGCTTCGGGACAGGGATTGACACTGAAGCTTTCTTT CASSFGTGIDTEAFF
TRBJ2-2 . TRBV7-9 . TGTGCCAGCATCTCCCGCCGAGCGGGCTGGGAGCTGTTTTTT CASISRRAGWELFF
TRBJ2-2 TRBD1 TRBV18 . TGTGCCACCCCAGGGACAGTGGGATACACCGGGGAGCTGTTTTTT CATPGTVGYTGELFF
TRBJ1-5 . TRBV11-2 . TGTGCCAGCAGACTAACCGACGGTAGCAATCAGCCCCAGCATTTT CASRLTDGSNQPQHF
TRBJ1-4 . TRBV2 few TGTGCCAGCCGGGGTAATGAAAAACTGTTTTTT CASRGNEKLFF
TRBJ2-3 TRBD2 TRBV6-5 . TGTGCCAGCAGCGCCGGGACTAGCGGCACAGATACGCAGTATTTT CASSAGTSGTDTQYF
TRBJ2-1 . TRBV2 . TGTGCCAGCAGTTCGGTAGCGCCTCGGGATGAGCAGTTCTTC CASSSVAPRDEQFF
TRBJ1-3 TRBD1 TRBV2 . TGTGCCAGCAGGCCACAGGGGGACAGTGGAAACACCATATATTTT CASRPQGDSGNTIYF
TRBJ1-5 TRBD1 TRBV24-1 few TGTGCCACCAGTGATCGGGGACAGGGGGGTCAGCCCCAGCATTTT CATSDRGQGGQPQHF
TRBJ2-1 . TRBV3-1/TRBV3-2 . TGTGCCAGCAGCCTTCGACATAATGAGCAGTTCTTC CASSLRHNEQFF
TRBJ1-5 . TRBV3-1/TRBV3-2 . TGTGCCAGCAGCCAGTGGACAGATCAGCCCCAGCATTTT CASSQWTDQPQHF